What follows are 30 T cell receptor beta chains derived from one specimen sequenced in a study of somatic mutations in cytotoxic T cells in rheumatoid arthritis. Sequencing used immunoSEQ multiplex PCR; TCRdb keeps in-frame clones, though not all of them. The sample yields 8,000 or so clones, approximately 70% seen once. The sequenced sample consisted of CD8+ T cells sorted from blood. The receptors originated from an adult with rheumatoid arthritis.

V gene TRBV6-4 combines with J gene TRBJ2-2; D remains unclear. V lost 3 bases and J 5 bases, leaving 7 bases between the germline ends. The germline V gene encodes CDR1 MRHNA and CDR2 SNTAGT. This CDR3 spans 13 amino acids. DNA of the CDR3: TGTGCCAGCAGTGATGGATCAACCGGGGAGCTGTTTTTT. This encodes CASSDGSTGELFF.

V is TRBV29-1 and J is TRBJ2-5, with TRBD2 matching 8 bases. Looked up from germline, CDR1 is SQVTM and CDR2 is ANQGSEA. The ends lost 0 bases at V and 2 bases at J; junction bases unmatched: 8. The CDR3 covers 16 residues. CDR3 sequence: CSVEDLRGVPQETQYF. For the CDR3, the DNA is TGCAGCGTTGAAGATTTGCGGGGGGTTCCGCAAGAGACCCAGTACTTC.

The chain joins TRBV19 to TRBJ2-1; D might be TRBD1 (5 bases). Germline-derived CDR1 and CDR2 are LNHDA and SQIVND (reference sequence). The CDR3 is 13 amino acids. The V end lost 7 bases, the J end lost 9 bases, and 16 bases lay between the germline ends. CDR3: CASTPVVRGEQFF. CDR3 nucleotide sequence: TGTGCCAGTACCCCGGTCGTAAGGGGTGAGCAGTTCTTC.

The rearrangement uses TRBV6-6 and TRBJ2-2, with unresolved D. CDR3 size: 13 residues. Between the trimmed V and J ends, which lost 2 bases and 3 bases, there was a span of 4 bases. The germline V gene encodes CDR1 MNHNY and CDR2 SVGAGI (reference sequence). CDR3 nucleotides: TGTGCCAGCAGTTACAGGGACACCGGGGAGCTGTTTTTT. Protein product: CASSYRDTGELFF.

The CDR3 DNA sequence: TGTGCCAGCAGTTTATGGGGGGACAGTTCTTCACCCCTCCACTTT. It translates to CASSLWGDSSSPLHF. The chain joins TRBV28 to TRBJ1-6, with 7 bases that match TRBD1. The CDR3 spans 15 residues. The V gene's germline CDR1 is MDHEN and CDR2 SYDVKM. Losses at the gene ends were 0 bases for V and 9 bases for J; bases not matched to a gene: 5.

V is TRBV9 and J is TRBJ2-3; unclear D gene. The CDR3 sequence is 13 residues long. CDR1 SGDLS and CDR2 YYNGEE come from the germline V gene. The V gene lost 4 bases and the J gene lost 2 bases, with 8 bases spanning the gap. The CDR3 region has the DNA TGTGCCAGCAGCTCCCGACTCACAGATACGCAGTATTTT. Translated, it gives CASSSRLTDTQYF.

CDR3 amino acids: CASSLWERRETQYF. The CDR3 nucleotides are TGTGCCAGTAGTCTGTGGGAGCGGAGGGAGACCCAGTACTTC. The rearrangement uses TRBV19 and TRBJ2-5; maybe TRBD2 (5 bases). The V gene's germline CDR1 is LNHDA and CDR2 SQIVND (reference sequence). The CDR3 covers 14 residues. V shed 5 bases and J shed 5 bases, with 15 bases lying between them.

The table lists this clone with a few counts. The V gene is TRBV6-4, the J gene TRBJ2-3, with a tentative D call TRBD2 (6 bases). Deletions cut 0 bases from V and 0 bases from J, with 7 bases between. Per germline, CDR1 MRHNA and CDR2 SNTAGT. The CDR3 is 15 residues long. CDR3 in amino acids: CASSDSEGSTDTQYF. CDR3 sequence (DNA): TGTGCCAGCAGTGACTCGGAGGGAAGCACAGATACGCAGTATTTT.

This clone was seen once. The chain has TRBV9 and TRBJ1-2; 8 bases align to TRBD1. V lost 3 bases and J lost 4; bases outside the gene matches: 11. This CDR3 spans 16 amino acids. CDR1 is SGDLS, CDR2 YYNGEE, per germline. DNA for the CDR3: TGTGCCAGCAGCGCGAGCCCAGGGGGCTCACGCTATGGCTACACCTTC. As protein: CASSASPGGSRYGYTF.

The chain joins TRBV28 to TRBJ2-7; 7 nucleotides agree with TRBD1. The germline V gene encodes CDR1 MDHEN and CDR2 SYDVKM. The CDR3 sequence is 12 residues long. Unmatched junction bases numbered 4, after V lost 5 bases and J lost 6 bases. The CDR3 sequence is CASSPNRGEQYF. The CDR3 coding sequence is TGTGCCAGCAGTCCCAACAGGGGCGAGCAGTACTTC.

The J gene is TRBJ2-7, the V gene TRBV5-6; TRBD1 matches 8 bases. The CDR3 runs 14 residues. The V gene end was trimmed by 4 bases and the J gene end by 7 bases; junction bases not matched to a gene: 10. The germline gives CDR1 SGHDT, CDR2 YYEEEE. CDR3 nucleotide sequence: TGTGCCAGCAGCCGAGGGACAGGAACCAGGGAGCAGTACTTC. This encodes CASSRGTGTREQYF.

The genes are TRBV9 and TRBJ1-5; no clear D gene. Per the germline V gene, CDR1 is SGDLS and CDR2 is YYNGEE. V was pared by 4 bases and J by 4 bases, with 12 bases between. This CDR3 spans 14 amino acids. This chain's CDR3 is CASSPGTENQPQHF. CDR3 in DNA: TGTGCCAGCAGCCCTGGTACAGAAAATCAGCCCCAGCATTTT.

V is TRBV27 and J is TRBJ1-1; D not resolved. The V and J ends lost 2 bases and 7 bases respectively, with 5 bases between them. The CDR3 length is 11 residues. The V gene's germline CDR1 is MNHEY and CDR2 SMNVEV (reference sequence). The CDR3 sequence: CASSLGGEAFF. The CDR3 DNA sequence: TGTGCCAGCAGTTTAGGCGGTGAAGCTTTCTTT.

The chain carries TRBV7-6 and TRBJ2-7; no clear D. Germline V lookup: CDR1 SGHVS, CDR2 FNYEAQ. Trimming took 9 bases from V and 0 from J, leaving 12 bases between them. The CDR3 runs 13 residues. CDR3 coding DNA: TGTGCCAGTTCTTTCGGAGTCTCCTACGAGCAGTACTTC. This encodes CASSFGVSYEQYF.

The chain uses TRBV7-9 and TRBJ2-1; TRBD2 is a possible D gene (5 bases). Trimming shortened V by 11 bases and J by 8 bases, and 16 bases separated the two germline ends. CDR3 size: 12 residues. Germline V CDR1 and CDR2: SEHNR, FQNEAQ (reference sequence). The CDR3 sequence is CASGSPGDEQFF. For the CDR3, the DNA is TGTGCCTCTGGATCACCCGGGGATGAGCAGTTCTTC.

The J gene is TRBJ2-2, the V gene TRBV5-1; D possibly corresponds to TRBD1 (7 bases). Germline V CDR1 and CDR2: SGHRS, YFSETQ. The V end lost 5 bases, the J end lost 6 bases, and 17 bases lay between the germline ends. CDR3 length: 15 residues. DNA for the CDR3: TGCGCCAGCAGGTCCTTCACAGGGGAGGCCGGGGAGCTGTTTTTT. Its translation is CASRSFTGEAGELFF.

The J gene is TRBJ2-2, the V gene TRBV11-2; 7 bases map to TRBD1. The V gene's germline CDR1 is SGHAT and CDR2 FQNNGV. J was trimmed by 4 bases and V by 3 bases; bases with no gene match: 11. This CDR3 comprises 17 residues. CDR3 amino acids: CASSFLPPGQTTGELFF. As DNA, the CDR3 is TGTGCCAGCAGCTTTCTTCCGCCGGGACAGACCACCGGGGAGCTGTTTTTT.

The rearrangement links TRBV19 to TRBJ1-2; 9 nucleotides line up with TRBD1. The CDR3 totals 13 residues. Unmatched junction bases numbered 1, after V lost 3 bases and J lost 5 bases. Germline-derived CDR1 and CDR2 are LNHDA and SQIVND (reference sequence). The CDR3 loop is CASSMGQGYGYTF. CDR3 in DNA: TGTGCCAGTAGTATGGGACAGGGATATGGCTACACCTTC.

The chain employs TRBV6-4 and TRBJ2-1; TRBD1 matches 10 bases. The germline gives CDR1 MRHNA, CDR2 SNTAGT. J was trimmed by 8 bases and V by 3 bases; bases with no gene match: 7. CDR3 length equals 15 residues. Here the CDR3 DNA reads TGTGCCAGCAGTGATGGGACAGGGGACGTCGATGAGCAGTTCTTC. Amino acids: CASSDGTGDVDEQFF.

V is TRBV27 and J is TRBJ1-2; D unresolved. This CDR3 has 13 residues. Per the germline V gene, CDR1 is MNHEY and CDR2 is SMNVEV (reference sequence). Between the trimmed V and J ends, which lost 4 bases and 7 bases, there was a span of 13 bases. The CDR3 bases are TGTGCCAGCAGTTCTGAACGGGTCCTTGGCTACACCTTC. Residues: CASSSERVLGYTF.

The gene calls are TRBV11-2 and TRBJ2-7; possibly TRBD2 for D (6 bases). The CDR3 is made up of 16 amino acids. Germline CDR1 is SGHAT and CDR2 is FQNNGV. With 0 bases removed from V and 0 bases from J, the gap between germline ends came to 12 bases. This CDR3 is CASSLEAGTFSYEQYF. CDR3 DNA: TGTGCCAGCAGCTTAGAAGCGGGTACTTTCTCCTACGAGCAGTACTTC. Together with reference TRBV11-2 and TRBJ2-7, the CDR3 gives the full variable domain: EAGVAQSPRYKIIEKRQSVAFWCNPISGHATLYWYQQILGQGPKLLIQFQNNGVVDDSQLPKDRFSAERLKGVDSTLKIQPAKLEDSAVYLCASSLEAGTFSYEQYFGPGTRLTVT.

By share, this clone ranks as medium-sized. This chain links TRBV11-3 with TRBJ2-1; D unclear. The CDR3 is 14 amino acids. Per the germline V gene, CDR1 is SGHNT and CDR2 is YENEEA. V gave up 8 bases and J gave up 6 bases, with 17 bases separating them. The CDR3 nucleotides are TGTGCCAGCTCCCCTTCCGGTCTTGCCAATGAGCAGTTCTTC. This sequence encodes CASSPSGLANEQFF.

This clone was detected only once. This sequence joins TRBV4-2 and TRBJ1-6, with D uncertain. Germline loops: CDR1 LGHNA, CDR2 YNFKEQ. V dropped 0 bases and J dropped 9 bases, with 6 bases sitting between them. The CDR3 covers 13 residues. CDR3 protein: CASSQDPFSPLHF. In nucleotides, the CDR3 is TGTGCCAGCAGCCAAGATCCGTTTTCACCCCTCCACTTT.

The count of this clone is one. This sequence joins TRBV19 and TRBJ1-6; TRBD1 matches at 9 bases. The CDR3 covers 14 residues. Germline CDR1 reads LNHDA; CDR2 reads SQIVND (reference sequence). Trimming at V came to 4 bases and at J to 10 bases, leaving 5 bases not matched to a gene. DNA for the CDR3: TGTGCCAGTAGTACGACAGGGGGTGGGTCACCCCTCCACTTT. This gives the protein CASSTTGGGSPLHF.

V is TRBV27 and J is TRBJ1-4; D gene ambiguous. Trimming stripped 0 bases from V and 3 bases from J, with 5 bases between. Germline loops: CDR1 MNHEY, CDR2 SMNVEV (reference sequence). The CDR3 totals 14 residues. The CDR3 spells CASSLSPSNEKLFF. The CDR3 nucleotides are TGTGCCAGCAGTTTATCGCCCTCTAATGAAAAACTGTTTTTT.

The chain recombines TRBV2 with TRBJ2-1; D is possibly TRBD2 (7 bases). This CDR3 region has 17 residues. The V end lost 2 bases, the J end lost 2 bases, and 16 bases lay between the germline ends. Germline loops: CDR1 SNHLY, CDR2 FYNNEI. The CDR3 protein is CASSEPNWGGAYNEQFF. CDR3 in DNA: TGTGCCAGCAGTGAACCGAATTGGGGGGGCGCCTACAATGAGCAGTTCTTC.

This chain joins TRBV28 and TRBJ2-1, with 8 nucleotides matching TRBD2. The CDR3 runs to 15 residues. Germline V lookup: CDR1 MDHEN, CDR2 SYDVKM. Trimming at V came to 7 bases and at J to 0 bases, leaving 5 bases not matched to a gene. The DNA of the CDR3 is TGTGCCAGCATCCCAGCGGGGGCCTCCTACAATGAGCAGTTCTTC. This codes for CASIPAGASYNEQFF.

This chain uses TRBV9 with TRBJ1-5; D may be TRBD1 (6 bases). Looked up from germline, CDR1 is SGDLS and CDR2 is YYNGEE. Trimming pared 0 bases from V and 6 bases from J, leaving 10 bases between. The CDR3 extends over 14 amino acids. CDR3 loop: CASSVGGASQPQHF. The CDR3 DNA reads TGTGCCAGCAGCGTAGGGGGGGCGAGTCAGCCCCAGCATTTT.

The chain employs TRBV29-1 and TRBJ2-2; D is unclear. Germline CDR1 is SQVTM and CDR2 is ANQGSEA. CDR3 length equals 13 residues. Trimming took off 4 bases at V and 1 base at J, with 7 bases between the two ends. CDR3 sequence: CSVGNLNTGELFF. The CDR3 DNA is TGCAGCGTTGGAAACCTGAACACCGGGGAGCTGTTTTTT.

The CDR3 DNA reads TGTGCCAGCAGCCCCGGGGGGGGCGGGAATGAGCAGTTCTTC. Translating gives CASSPGGGGNEQFF. The rearrangement links TRBV27 to TRBJ2-1; the match to TRBD2 covers 8 bases. The V and J ends lost 6 bases and 7 bases, in that order; junction bases with no gene match: 8. This CDR3 comprises 14 residues. Germline V lookup: CDR1 MNHEY, CDR2 SMNVEV (reference sequence).